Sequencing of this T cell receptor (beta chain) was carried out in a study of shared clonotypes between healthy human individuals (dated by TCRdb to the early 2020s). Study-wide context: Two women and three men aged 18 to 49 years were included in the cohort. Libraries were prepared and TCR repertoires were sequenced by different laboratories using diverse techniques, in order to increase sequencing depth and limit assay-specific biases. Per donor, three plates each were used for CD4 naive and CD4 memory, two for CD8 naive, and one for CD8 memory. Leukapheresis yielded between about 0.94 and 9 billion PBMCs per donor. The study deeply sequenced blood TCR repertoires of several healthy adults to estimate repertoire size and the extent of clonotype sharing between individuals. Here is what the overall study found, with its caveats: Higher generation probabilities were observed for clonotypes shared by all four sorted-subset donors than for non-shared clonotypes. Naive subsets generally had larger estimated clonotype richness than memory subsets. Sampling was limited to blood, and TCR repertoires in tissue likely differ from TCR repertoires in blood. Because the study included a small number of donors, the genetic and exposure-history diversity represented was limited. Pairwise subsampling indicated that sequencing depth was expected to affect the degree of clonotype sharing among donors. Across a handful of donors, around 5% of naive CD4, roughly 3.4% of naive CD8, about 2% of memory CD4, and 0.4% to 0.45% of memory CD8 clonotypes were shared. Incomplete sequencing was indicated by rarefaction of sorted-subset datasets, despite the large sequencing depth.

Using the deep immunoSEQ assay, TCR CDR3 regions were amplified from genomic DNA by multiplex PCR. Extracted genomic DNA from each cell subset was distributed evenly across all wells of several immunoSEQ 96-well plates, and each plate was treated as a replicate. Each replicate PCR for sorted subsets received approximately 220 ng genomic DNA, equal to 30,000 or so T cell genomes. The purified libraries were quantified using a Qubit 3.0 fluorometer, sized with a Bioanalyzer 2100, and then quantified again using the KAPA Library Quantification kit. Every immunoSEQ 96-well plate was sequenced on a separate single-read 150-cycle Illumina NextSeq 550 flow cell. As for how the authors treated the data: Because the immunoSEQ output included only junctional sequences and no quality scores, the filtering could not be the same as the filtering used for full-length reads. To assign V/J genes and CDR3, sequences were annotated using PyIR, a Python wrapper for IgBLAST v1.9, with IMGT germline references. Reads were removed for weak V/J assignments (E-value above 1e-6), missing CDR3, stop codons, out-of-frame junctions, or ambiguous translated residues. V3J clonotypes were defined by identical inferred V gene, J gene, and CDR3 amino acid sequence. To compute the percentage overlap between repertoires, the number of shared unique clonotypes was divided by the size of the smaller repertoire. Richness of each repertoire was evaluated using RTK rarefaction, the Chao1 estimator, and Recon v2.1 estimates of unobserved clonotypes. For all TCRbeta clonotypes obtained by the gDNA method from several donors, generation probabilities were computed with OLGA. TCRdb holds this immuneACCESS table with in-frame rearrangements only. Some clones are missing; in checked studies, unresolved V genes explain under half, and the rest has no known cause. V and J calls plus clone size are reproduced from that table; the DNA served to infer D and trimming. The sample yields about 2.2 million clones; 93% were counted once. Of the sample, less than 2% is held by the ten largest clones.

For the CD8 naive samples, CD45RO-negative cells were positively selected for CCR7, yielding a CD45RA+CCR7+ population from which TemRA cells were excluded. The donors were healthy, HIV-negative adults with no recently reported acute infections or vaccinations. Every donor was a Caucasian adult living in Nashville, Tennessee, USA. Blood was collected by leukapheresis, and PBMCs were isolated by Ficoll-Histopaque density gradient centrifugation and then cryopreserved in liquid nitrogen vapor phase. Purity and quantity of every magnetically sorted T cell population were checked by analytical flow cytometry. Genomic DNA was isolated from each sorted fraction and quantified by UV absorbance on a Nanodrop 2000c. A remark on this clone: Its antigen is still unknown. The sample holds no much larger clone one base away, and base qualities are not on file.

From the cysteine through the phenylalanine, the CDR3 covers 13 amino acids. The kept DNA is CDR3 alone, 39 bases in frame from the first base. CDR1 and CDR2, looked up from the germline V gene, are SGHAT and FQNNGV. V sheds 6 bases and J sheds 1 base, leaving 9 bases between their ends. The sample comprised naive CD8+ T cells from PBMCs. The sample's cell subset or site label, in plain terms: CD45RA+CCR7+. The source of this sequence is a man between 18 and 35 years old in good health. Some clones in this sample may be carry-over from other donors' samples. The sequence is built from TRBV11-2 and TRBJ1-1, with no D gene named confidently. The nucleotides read TGTGCCAGCAGAGGGTCGGCGAACACTGAAGCTTTCTTT. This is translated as CASRGSANTEAFF. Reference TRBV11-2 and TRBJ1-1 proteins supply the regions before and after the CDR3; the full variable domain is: EAGVAQSPRYKIIEKRQSVAFWCNPISGHATLYWYQQILGQGPKLLIQFQNNGVVDDSQLPKDRFSAERLKGVDSTLKIQPAKLEDSAVYLCASRGSANTEAFFGQGTRLTVV.